The clone carrying this TCR beta chain was seen many times. RNA transcripts were the template for amplifying TCR beta CDR3 regions. Carried out on the TCR CDR3, a first-round RT-PCR used the HTBI primer set. In TCRdb, the multiplex PCR reads were re-called with MiXCR into one record per CDR3 protein. This sample has over 250,000 distinct CDR3 sequences, with more than 15% found just once. Reasons for excluding patients were uncontrolled infection, other autoimmune disease, pregnancy or lactation. Thyroid ultrasound, orbital computed tomography, clinical symptoms, and serum thyroxine and TRAb underpinned diagnoses. This record belongs to a study of T cells in Graves' hyperthyroidism and ophthalmopathy. The overall study: Peripheral blood was acquired at first diagnosis, ahead of any therapy whatsoever.

The ends lost 4 bases at V and 7 bases at J; junction bases unmatched: 8. The CDR3 extends over 14 amino acids. The sample taken for sequencing was blood. The TCR was taken from a woman between 55 and 75 years old with Graves' ophthalmopathy. V usage is TRBV12-3 or TRBV12-4 and J usage is TRBJ2-7, with 9 bases that match TRBD1. CDR3 bases: TGTGCCAGCAGTTCCCGGGACAGGGTGTGGGAGCAGTACTTC. The encoded protein is CASSSRDRVWEQYF.